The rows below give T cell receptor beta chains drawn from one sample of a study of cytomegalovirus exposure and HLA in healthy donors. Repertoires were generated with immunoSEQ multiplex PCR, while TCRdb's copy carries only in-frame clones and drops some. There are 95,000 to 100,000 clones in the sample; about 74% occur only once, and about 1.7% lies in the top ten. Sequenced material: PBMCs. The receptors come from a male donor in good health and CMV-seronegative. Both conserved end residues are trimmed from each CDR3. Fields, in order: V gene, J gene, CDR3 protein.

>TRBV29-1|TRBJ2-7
SVGGGLAREQY
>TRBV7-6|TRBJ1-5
ASSTRDNQPQH
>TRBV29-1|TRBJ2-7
SVAGVGEQY
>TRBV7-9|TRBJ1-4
ASSFAGAMEKLF
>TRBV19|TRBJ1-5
ASSILQGGGNQPQH
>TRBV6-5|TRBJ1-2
ASSQTGGRGYT
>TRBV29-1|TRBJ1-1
SVQMPGTGAF
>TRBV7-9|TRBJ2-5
ASSKPGQGDRETQY
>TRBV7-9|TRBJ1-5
ASSFEGNQPQH
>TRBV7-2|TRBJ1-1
ASSQRIGGHTEAF
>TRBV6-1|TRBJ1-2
ASSEAPGGGYGYT
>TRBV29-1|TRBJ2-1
SARGNEQF
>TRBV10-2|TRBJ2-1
ASSGSTGSSYNEQF
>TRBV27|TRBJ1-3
ASSFSRAGNTIY
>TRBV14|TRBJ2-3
ASSQGRGSVVDTQY
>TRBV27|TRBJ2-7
ASRTSGSYEQY
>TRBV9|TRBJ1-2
ASSTQAQSYGYT
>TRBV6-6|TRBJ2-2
ASSQTGSAGELF
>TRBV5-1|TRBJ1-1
ASSRPGQGETEAF
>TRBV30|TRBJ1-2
AWSVLPSGNYGYT
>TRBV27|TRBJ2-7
ASSFPISGRGVSLQY
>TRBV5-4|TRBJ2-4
ASSTGQDLLGKNIQY
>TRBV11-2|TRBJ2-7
ASSLDRGLYEQY
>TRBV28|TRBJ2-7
ASRSSGITYEQY
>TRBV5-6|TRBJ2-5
ASSLGTGKTQY
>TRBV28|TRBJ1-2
ASRTVDGFYGYT
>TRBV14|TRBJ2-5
ASSQGGGETQY
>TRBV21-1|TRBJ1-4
ASSKSSGVATNEKLF
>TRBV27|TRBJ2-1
ASSLGTSGRNEQF
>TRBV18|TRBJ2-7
ASSGKIDSSGSAYEQY
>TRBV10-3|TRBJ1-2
AISETGSTYGYT
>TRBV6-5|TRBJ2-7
ASSYGGILPFYEQY
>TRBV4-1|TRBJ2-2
ASSHAGSEGGVTGELF
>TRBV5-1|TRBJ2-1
ASSLLAGNSHEQF
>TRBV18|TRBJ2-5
ASSPPSAETQY
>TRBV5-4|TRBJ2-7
ASSIPQGAHEQY
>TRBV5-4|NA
ATPGVYEQY
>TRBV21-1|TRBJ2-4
ASSKVSGRRAKNIQY
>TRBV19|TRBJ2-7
ASSKVKAGSY
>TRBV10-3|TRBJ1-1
AISGTTAGEGEAF
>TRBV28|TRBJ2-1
ASSPGQVVSNEQF
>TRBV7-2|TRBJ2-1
ASSHRDRVYNEQF
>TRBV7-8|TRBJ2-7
ASSSPGTLTYEQY
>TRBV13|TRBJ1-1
ASIDQGLNTEAF
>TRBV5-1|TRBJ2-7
ASSLAQVTSSYEQY
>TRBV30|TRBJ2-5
AWSQRYETQY
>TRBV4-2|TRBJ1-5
ASSQERRVDQPQH
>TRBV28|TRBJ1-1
ASSPPDPGKGNTEAF
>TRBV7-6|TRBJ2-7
ASSGQTGDRHEQY
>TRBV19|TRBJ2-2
ASTGRVHGELF